The sequence of this T cell receptor (beta chain) was determined in a study of molecular identifiers for immune sequencing clone quantification (dated by TCRdb to the late 2010s). Background on the whole study: In a replicate experiment, RNA from roughly 21,000 or 96,000 naive CD8 T cells was split into five aliquots, four of which were sequenced. This methods study benchmarked molecular-identifier clustering-based TCR repertoire sequencing (MIDCIRS) and TCR RNA copy counting, using CD8 T cells to do so.

The CDR3 sequence holds 15 residues, the cysteine and phenylalanine included. Only the CDR3 part of the read is kept: 45 bases, read in frame from the first base. According to the germline V gene, CDR1 reads KGHDR and CDR2 reads SFDVKD. Naive CD8 T cell libraries were made from approximately 20,000 to 1,000,000 sorted cells using 10%, 30% or 50% of purified RNA. Naive CD8 T cells, defined as CD8+CD4-CCR7+CD45RA+, were FACS-sorted into RLT Plus buffer on a BD FACSAria II. To test detection sensitivity, Jurkat RNA equal to about nine TCR copies was added to samples of about 20,000-1,100,000 naive CD8 T cells. Enrichment of CD8 T cells was performed with RosetteSep CD8+ T Cell Enrichment Cocktail and Ficoll-Paque, after which ACK red cell lysis was carried out. The research as a whole found: When barcode sub-clustering was omitted, TCR diversity was inflated by chimeric consensus sequences, with chimeras reaching as high as 47%. A single cell's worth of spiked-in Jurkat TCR RNA was reported detectable even among 750,000 to 1,000,000 naive CD8 T cells. Highly expanded clone sizes could be underestimated because identical TCR molecules may share a barcode. Modeling indicated about 3 TCR RNA copies recovered per cell, compared with around 11 by digital PCR, which implies a capture efficiency of approximately 30%. In CMV-specific effector cells, clones with more than 20 RNA copies accounted for over 99% of molecules, whereas in naive cells such clones accounted for under 1%. Spiked-in Jurkat TCR RNA (approximately 10 copies' worth), which is not part of the donor repertoire, was contained in the naive libraries.

With respect to this clonotype: Its antigen has not been determined. An end of the junction differs from the germline gene, which may be a read error.

The library was generated by PCR. Sequencing took place on an Illumina HiSeq 4000. Preparation of bulk TCR libraries followed a previously described approach, with the TCR primers listed in Table S5. The Qiagen AllPrep DNA/RNA kit was used to purify total RNA. Before any analysis, reads coming from multiple sequencing runs of the same library were combined into one pool. Per the authors' processing: Reads were retained only if an exact TCR constant sequence was present, and the retained reads were trimmed to 150 nt and grouped according to their 12-nt molecular barcodes. Reads within each barcode group were sub-clustered using a 15% Levenshtein threshold, and quality-weighted consensus sequences were constructed for each RNA molecule. Non-functional sequences were excluded, and lower-count sequences lying one edit away from another sequence were also excluded. Based on fitting two negative binomial distributions, any barcode sub-cluster with under 20% of the maximum read count was discarded. Through fastp at Q25 and MiXCR, TCRdb rebuilt clones from the public reads, retaining in-frame beta chains. Duplicate CDR3 protein sequences are folded into a single record with the most common DNA and genes. None of the V and J calls come from the authors' own analysis; TCRdb made them. The sample records about 640,000 distinct CDR3 sequences, just under 20% of which are singletons. The top ten clones comprise approximately 0.9% of the sample.

The specimen sequenced was naive CD8+ T cells from blood, with Jurkat cell RNA spiked in. Sample cell subset or site, as interpreted from the label and publication: FACS-sorted CD8+CD4-CCR7+CD45RA+ naive T cells. The rearrangement joined TRBV24-1 to TRBJ2-1; the central 10 bases match TRBD2. The clonotype comes from a human donor in good health. Some libraries in this study had Jurkat cell RNA spiked in. The CDR3 protein sequence reads: CATSFTSGIYDEQFF. The sequence in DNA is TGTGCCACCAGTTTTACTAGCGGGATCTACGATGAGCAGTTCTTC.